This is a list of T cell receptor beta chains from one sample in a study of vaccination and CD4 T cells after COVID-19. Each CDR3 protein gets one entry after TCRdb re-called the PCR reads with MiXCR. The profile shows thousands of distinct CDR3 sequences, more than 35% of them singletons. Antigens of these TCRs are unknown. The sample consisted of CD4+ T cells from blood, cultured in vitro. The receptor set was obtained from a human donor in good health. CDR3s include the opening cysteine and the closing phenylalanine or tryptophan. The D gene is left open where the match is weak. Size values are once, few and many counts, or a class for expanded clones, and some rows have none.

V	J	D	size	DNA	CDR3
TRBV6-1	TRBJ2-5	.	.	TGTGCCAGCACCCGGGAACCGGGAGAGGTGGAGACCCAGTACTTC	CASTREPGEVETQYF
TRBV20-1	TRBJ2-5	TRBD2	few	TGCAGTGCTAGTCTCATAGCGGGGGAGGGAGAGACCCAGTACTTC	CSASLIAGEGETQYF
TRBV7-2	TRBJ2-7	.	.	TGTGCCAGCAGCTTAGGATTCGGCCAGACCTACGAGCAGTACTTC	CASSLGFGQTYEQYF
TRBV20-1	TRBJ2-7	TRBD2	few	TGCAGTGCCCACTCTAGCGGGCGCTCCTACGAGCAGTACTTC	CSAHSSGRSYEQYF
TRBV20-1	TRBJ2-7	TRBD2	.	TGCAGTGCCCCGGGACTAGCGGCCTACGAGCAGTACTTC	CSAPGLAAYEQYF
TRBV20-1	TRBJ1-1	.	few	TGCAGTGCTAGAGATGTGAACCTTAACACTGAAGCTTTCTTT	CSARDVNLNTEAFF
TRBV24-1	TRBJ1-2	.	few	TGTGCCACCAGTGGAACTTCCCCTGGCTACACCTTC	CATSGTSPGYTF
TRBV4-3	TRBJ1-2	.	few	TGCGCCAGCAGCCCGATTTCTAGCTTTCGCGATGGCTACACCTTC	CASSPISSFRDGYTF
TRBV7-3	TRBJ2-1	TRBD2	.	TGTGCCAGCAGCTCCGGACTAGCGGGGGGTGAGCAGTTCTTC	CASSSGLAGGEQFF
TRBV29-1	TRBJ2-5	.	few	TGCAGCGTTGAAAAGGGCCCGAGGGAGACCCAGTACTTC	CSVEKGPRETQYF
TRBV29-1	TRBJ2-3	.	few	TGCAGCGTTGAAGTGGAACTGCTCACAGATACGCAGTATTTT	CSVEVELLTDTQYF
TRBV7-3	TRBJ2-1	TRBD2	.	TGTGCCAGCAGAGAAGCGGGGTCTAATGAGCAGTTCTTC	CASREAGSNEQFF
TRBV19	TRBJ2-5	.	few	TGTGCCAGTAGTATTCTGGGGCGGGAGACCCAGTACTTC	CASSILGRETQYF
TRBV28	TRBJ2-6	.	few	TGTGCCAGCAGTGGTGCTGGGGCCAACGTCCTGACTTTC	CASSGAGANVLTF
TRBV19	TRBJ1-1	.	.	TGTGCCAGTGCGTTACACATGAACACTGAAGCTTTCTTT	CASALHMNTEAFF
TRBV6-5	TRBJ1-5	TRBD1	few	TGTGCCAGCAGTTACTCTTTACAGGGGGGTCAGCCCCAGCATTTT	CASSYSLQGGQPQHF
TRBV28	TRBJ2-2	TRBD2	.	TGTGCCAGCAGTTCTGGACTAGCGGCTACCGGGGAGCTGTTTTTT	CASSSGLAATGELFF
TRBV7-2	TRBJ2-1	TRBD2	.	TGTGCCAGCAGCTTAGAGAGGACTAGCGGGAGGGCCAGAGGTGAGCAGTTCTTC	CASSLERTSGRARGEQFF
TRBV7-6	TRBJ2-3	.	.	TGTGCCAGCAGCATCGGACTTTTGAGCAGCCCAGATACGCAGTATTTT	CASSIGLLSSPDTQYF
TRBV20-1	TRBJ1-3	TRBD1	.	TGCAGTGCGCCGCATCCCGGGACAGTGGGAAACACCATATATTTT	CSAPHPGTVGNTIYF
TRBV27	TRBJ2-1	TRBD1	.	TGTGCCAGCAATTCCGGGACAGGGTCCAGGGGTGAGCAGTTCTTC	CASNSGTGSRGEQFF
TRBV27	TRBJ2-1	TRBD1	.	TGTGCCAGCAGCCGTTATGGACAGGGGGCTTCTTCAGGATGGGAGCAGTTCTTC	CASSRYGQGASSGWEQFF
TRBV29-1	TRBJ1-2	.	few	TGCAGCGCCTGGGGAGGGGACGGGGGCTACACCTTC	CSAWGGDGGYTF
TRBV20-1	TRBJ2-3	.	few	TGCAGTGCTTTAAAGCGGAGGAGTACAGATACGCAGTATTTT	CSALKRRSTDTQYF
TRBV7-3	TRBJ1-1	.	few	TGTGCCAGCAGCATGGACCCGAACACTGAAGCTTTCTTT	CASSMDPNTEAFF
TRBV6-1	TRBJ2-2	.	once	TGTGCCAGCAGAGCGGCCTTGGACACCGGGGAGCTGTTTTTT	CASRAALDTGELFF
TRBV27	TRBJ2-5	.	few	TGTGCCAGCAGCACAGGGAGGGGGCAACGGGGCCACCAGTACTTC	CASSTGRGQRGHQYF
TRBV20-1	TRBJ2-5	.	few	TGCAGTGCTAGCCACCAAGAGACCCAGTACTTC	CSASHQETQYF
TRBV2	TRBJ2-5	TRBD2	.	TGTGCCAGCAGTGTACTAGCGGGAGAAGAGACCCAGTACTTC	CASSVLAGEETQYF
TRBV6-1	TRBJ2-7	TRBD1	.	TGTGCCAGCGGGCACCGGGACAGGAGCTACGAGCAGTACTTC	CASGHRDRSYEQYF
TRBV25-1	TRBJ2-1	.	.	TGTGCCCGCTTCTTCCCCCAGCAAAATGAGCAGTTCTTC	CARFFPQQNEQFF
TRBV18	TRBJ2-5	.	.	TGTGCCAGCTCACCCCTGGGAACGCACCAAGAGACCCAGTACTTC	CASSPLGTHQETQYF
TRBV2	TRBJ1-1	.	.	TGTGCCAGCGCCCAGCTCCCGAACACTGAAGCTTTCTTT	CASAQLPNTEAFF
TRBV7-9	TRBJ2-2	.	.	TGTGCCAGCAGCGCCCCGCTCAGGGGAGGGGAGCTGTTTTTT	CASSAPLRGGELFF
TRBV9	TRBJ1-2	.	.	TGTGCCAGCAGCGTCAAAGGCTACACCTTC	CASSVKGYTF
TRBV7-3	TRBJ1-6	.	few	TGTGCCAGCAGCGCCGGACCGCCAAGTAGCTCCTATAATTCACCCCTCCACTTT	CASSAGPPSSSYNSPLHF
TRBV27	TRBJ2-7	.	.	TGTGCCAGCAGTTCGAGGGAGGGGGACAGAAGCTTTAACGAGCAGTACTTC	CASSSREGDRSFNEQYF
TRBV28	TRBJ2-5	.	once	TGTGCCAGCACCCGCGGAGGGGCGAGAGAGACCCAGTACTTC	CASTRGGARETQYF
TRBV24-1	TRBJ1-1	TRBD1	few	TGTGCCACCAGTACAGGGGGAATCACTGAAGCTTTCTTT	CATSTGGITEAFF
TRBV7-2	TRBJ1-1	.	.	TGTGCCAGCAGCTTAGACTCCCGGGGCACTGAAGCTTTCTTT	CASSLDSRGTEAFF
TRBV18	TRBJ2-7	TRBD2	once	TGTGCCAGCTCACCTAGGACTAGCGGGATCTACGAGCAGTACTTC	CASSPRTSGIYEQYF
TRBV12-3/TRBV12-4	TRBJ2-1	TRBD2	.	TGTGCCAGCACGACTAGCGGGAGAGTCAATGAGCAGTTCTTC	CASTTSGRVNEQFF
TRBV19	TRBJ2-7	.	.	TGTGCCAGTAGTATAGGTTCGGGACTTGGGAGCTCCTACGAGCAGTACTTC	CASSIGSGLGSSYEQYF
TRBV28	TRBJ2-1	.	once	TGTGCCAGCAGTTTCTCTTGGCGGGACTCCTACAATGAGCAGTTCTTC	CASSFSWRDSYNEQFF